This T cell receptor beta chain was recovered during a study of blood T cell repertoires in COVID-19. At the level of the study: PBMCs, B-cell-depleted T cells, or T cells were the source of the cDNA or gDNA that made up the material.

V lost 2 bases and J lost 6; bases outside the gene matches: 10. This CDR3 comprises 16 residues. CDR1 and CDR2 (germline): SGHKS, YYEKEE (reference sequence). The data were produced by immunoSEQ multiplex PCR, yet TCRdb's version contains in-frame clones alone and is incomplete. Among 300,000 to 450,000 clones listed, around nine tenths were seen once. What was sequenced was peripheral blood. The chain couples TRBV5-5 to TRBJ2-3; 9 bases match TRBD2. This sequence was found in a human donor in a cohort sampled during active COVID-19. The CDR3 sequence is CASSFGRAGGLDTQYF. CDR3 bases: TGTGCCAGCAGCTTCGGACGGGCGGGAGGGCTTGATACGCAGTATTTT.